The source of this T cell receptor (beta chain) is a study of response to subunit inactivated influenza vaccine. TCRdb fed the RT-PCR reads into MiXCR, producing one record per CDR3 protein. The repertoire holds 450,000 to 600,000 distinct CDR3 sequences, with 6.5% to 8% as singletons. Overall study findings and caveats: Each seasonal flu vaccination may recruit only limited new T cells, authors suggested.

This clonotype was counted ten times or more. Its specificity is not known. The ends were cut back, 7 bases at V and 2 bases at J, with 9 bases in the middle. Germline V lookup: CDR1 ENHRY, CDR2 SYGVKD. The CDR3 extends over 12 amino acids. The sequence derives from a man aged 50 to 69 who received an inactivated influenza vaccine. The chain has TRBV10-3 and TRBJ2-7; D call uncertain. Sequencing was performed on PBMCs from blood, taken around 25 months after vaccination. The DNA of the CDR3 is TGTGCCATCAAGGGCAGTACCTACGAGCAGTACTTC. Encoded protein: CAIKGSTYEQYF.